This T cell receptor (beta chain) was observed in a study of blood T cells in healthy people across ages. Sample-barcoded 5' priming and a J-beta primer mix drove a second PCR of 7 to 11 cycles. Each cDNA was tagged by a template-switch adaptor containing 12 random nucleotides. In TCRdb, the 5' RACE reads were re-called with MiXCR into one record per CDR3 protein. This table has about 930,000 distinct CDR3 sequences, almost 30% appearing once. These data were also reused for a study on T cells of mothers and their children. That source adds: Whether related or unrelated, pairs show similar shaping of TCR recombination output by thymic selection. Evidence of persistent microchimeric T cell clones was absent.

The sequenced material came from blood. This clonotype was sampled from a woman between 40 and 50 years old in good health.

This CDR3 reads CASSPLGRGAGIYEQYF. The CDR3, as DNA: TGTGCCAGCAGTCCCCTAGGAAGGGGGGCAGGCATCTACGAGCAGTACTTC. This chain links TRBV28 with TRBJ2-7, with D perhaps assigned TRBD1 or TRBD2 (6 bases each). The CDR3 length is 17 residues. Between the trimmed V and J ends, which lost 5 bases and 3 bases, there was a span of 23 bases. Germline assignment: CDR1 MDHEN and CDR2 SYDVKM. The whole variable domain, filled in from reference TRBV28 and TRBJ2-7, reads DVKVTQSSRYLVKRTGEKVFLECVQDMDHENMFWYRQDPGLGLRLIYFSYDVKMKEKGDIPEGYSVSREKKERFSLILESASTNQTSMYLCASSPLGRGAGIYEQYFGPGTRLTVT.